This T cell receptor (beta chain) was found in a study of identical twins. This clonotype was observed at least ten times. Antigen specificity is unknown. V lost 4 bases, J lost 4 bases, and 16 bases lay in between. The CDR3 is made up of 15 amino acids. CDR1 is LGHDT, CDR2 YNNKEL, per germline (reference sequence). MiXCR, run by TCRdb on the 5' RACE reads, gives a single entry per CDR3 protein. The sample gives around 100,000 distinct CDR3 sequences, 5.9% of which show up once; over 9.5% is in the top ten. General observations from the study: The study based its conclusions on cross-sectional statistical analysis and did not follow the same donors. Insertion counts were lower in abundant cord blood beta clonotypes, a trend that memory repertoires did not show.

This rearrangement joins TRBV3-1 to TRBJ2-5, with D possibly matching TRBD2 (5 bases). This sequence originates from a woman aged 45-65 years in good health. The sequenced sample was memory T cells sorted from blood. The DNA of the CDR3 is TGTGCCAGCAGCCCTGGACCGAGGAGCGGAGAGACCCAGTACTTC. Amino acids: CASSPGPRSGETQYF.